This TCR beta chain emerged from a study of OX40 agonist ivuxolimab in advanced cancers. This CDR3 is 16 amino acids long. The germline V and J ends were trimmed by 0 bases and 6 bases, with 12 bases remaining between them. Germline CDR1 and CDR2: MNHEY and SMNVEV (reference sequence). TCRdb's copy holds only in-frame clones and misses some; the assay was immunoSEQ multiplex PCR. The repertoire consists of over 65,000 clones, with roughly 84% occurring once and the leading ten covering around 0.73%. The clonotype was recovered from an adult with an advanced solid tumor such as melanoma, head and neck, liver or kidney cancer. The V and J genes are TRBV27 and TRBJ1-6; D is unresolved. The sequencing here drew on CD4+ or CD8+ T cells sorted from blood, taken in a trial of the OX40 agonist ivuxolimab. Written as DNA, the CDR3 is TGTGCCAGCAGTTTATCAGGCAGCCTCTCTAATTCACCCCTCCACTTT. Amino acids: CASSLSGSLSNSPLHF.